Listed below are T cell receptor beta chains from one sample, sequenced in a study of technical replicates of blood from a handful of donors. TCRdb keeps only in-frame clones here, not all; method: immunoSEQ multiplex PCR. The data show nearly 70,000 clones, with about 91% seen just once and around 0.37% held by the top ten. Sequencing used T cells isolated from PBMCs. These receptors originate from a human donor in good health. Both conserved end residues are trimmed from each CDR3. The listing skips clone size in some rows; elsewhere it reads once, few, many or a size class.

size,V,CDR3
once,TRBV7-8,ASSLDLRGLGGYT
-,TRBV7-9,ASRSGEGEKLF
-,TRBV6-5,ASRPDGLETQY
-,TRBV6-6,ASSYTDRDEKLF
-,TRBV29-1,SVSSGTGYEQY
once,TRBV10-3,AIKRTGESYEQY
-,TRBV6-5,ASRPPGTGEGYT
-,TRBV29-1,SVDGDRSPYEQY
-,TRBV5-4,ASSRIQGGRYNEQF
-,TRBV18,ASSPPSGENAYEQY
few,TRBV7-2,ASSLRGGQGTYEQY
-,TRBV19,ASSMDRGYYGYT
few,TRBV19,ASSITGTVQAF
-,TRBV19,AASPRGEQPQH
-,TRBV29-1,SVEDARSRQGVWQETQY
-,TRBV7-2,ASSFLQLRGNTIY
-,TRBV19,ASSIERTAGYT
-,TRBV18,ASSPLTSGTDEQF
once,TRBV9,ASSVGTSYNEQF
-,TRBV5-1,ASSPSGTVYEQY
-,TRBV4-1,ASSQDWRGEQF
-,TRBV29-1,SVGRLLGQGEKLF
-,TRBV11-2,ASSLARTVVYGYT